The 19 T cell receptor beta chains listed next were all sequenced from one sample in a study of CD8+CD57+ T cells in acquired aplastic anemia. Genomic DNA, serving as template, underwent TCR beta VDJ and CDR3 profiling. One entry per CDR3 protein results from TCRdb running MiXCR on the reads. Counted here are approximately 170,000 distinct CDR3 sequences, less than 65% occurring once; the ten biggest clones make up roughly 15%. Source material: sorted CD4+, CD8+, or CD8+CD57+ T cells (not recorded which) from PBMCs. The source is a human donor in good health, serving as a control.

This clonotype was counted only a few times. V and J are TRBV18 and TRBJ2-5, with D uncertain. Per germline, CDR1 KGHSH and CDR2 LQKENI. This CDR3 has 12 amino acids. Trimming shortened V by 1 base and J by 4 bases, and 4 bases separated the two germline ends. CDR3: CASSPQGETQYF. CDR3 coding DNA: TGTGCCAGCTCACCACAAGGAGAGACCCAGTACTTC.

The sample holds a few counts of this clonotype. This clone may be a read error of a much larger clone one base away. V is TRBV7-9 and J is TRBJ2-1; a weak D match, TRBD2 (6 bases). CDR1 is SEHNR and CDR2 is FQNEAQ in the germline V gene (reference sequence). V was shortened by 4 bases and J by 7 bases, with 14 bases between the two germline ends. The CDR3 length is 14 residues. This CDR3 is CASSSPLGGNEQFF. DNA of the CDR3: TGTGCCAGCAGCTCTCCCCTCGGGGGTAATGAGCAGTTCTTC.

The chain employs TRBV10-3 and TRBJ1-2; D is unresolved. Trimming took off 7 bases at V and 2 bases at J, with 8 bases between the two ends. The CDR3 contains 12 residues. Germline assignment: CDR1 ENHRY and CDR2 SYGVKD. The CDR3 DNA is TGTGCCATCAAGGGCAGGAACTATGGCTACACCTTC. This codes for CAIKGRNYGYTF.

This chain links TRBV7-2 with TRBJ1-6; D perhaps matches TRBD1 (5 bases). The CDR3 is 14 residues long. The V and J ends lost 3 bases and 9 bases respectively, with 12 bases between them. Per germline, CDR1 SGHTA and CDR2 FQGNSA. CDR3: CASSLGTGVSPLHF. Written as DNA, the CDR3 is TGTGCCAGCAGCTTGGGGACGGGGGTTTCACCCCTCCACTTT.

As concerns this clonotype: This could be a read error, since a much larger clone is one nucleotide away. The chain joins TRBV10-3 to TRBJ2-7, with TRBD1 matching over 7 bases. V shed 10 bases, J shed 2 bases, and the junction held 11 bases outside the gene matches. Germline V gene lookup returns CDR1 ENHRY and CDR2 SYGVKD. The CDR3 is 14 amino acids. Written as DNA, the CDR3 is TGTGCCAGCGGCCCGCAACAGGGGCCCTACGAGCAGTACTTC. This codes for CASGPQQGPYEQYF.

This clonotype showed up many times. The V gene is TRBV6-1, the J gene TRBJ2-3; D possibly matches TRBD1 or TRBD2 (7 bases each). Trimming pared 5 bases from V and 1 base from J, leaving 10 bases between. Germline CDR1 MNHNS, CDR2 SASEGT. The CDR3 consists of 14 residues. The CDR3 loop reads CASSPGGGTDTQYF. As DNA, the CDR3 is TGTGCCAGCAGTCCAGGGGGGGGCACAGATACGCAGTATTTT.

This clonotype was seen many times. The genes are TRBV28 and TRBJ2-7; 7 bases are a match to TRBD1. The V gene end was trimmed by 6 bases and the J gene end by 3 bases; junction bases not matched to a gene: 8. Germline V CDR1 and CDR2: MDHEN, SYDVKM. The CDR3 spans 14 residues. This CDR3 reads CASRPGGISYEQYF. The CDR3 DNA sequence: TGTGCCAGCAGGCCAGGGGGTATCAGCTACGAGCAGTACTTC. Supplemented by reference TRBV28 and TRBJ2-7, the full variable domain reads DVKVTQSSRYLVKRTGEKVFLECVQDMDHENMFWYRQDPGLGLRLIYFSYDVKMKEKGDIPEGYSVSREKKERFSLILESASTNQTSMYLCASRPGGISYEQYFGPGTRLTVT.

This clonotype has at least ten counts. J is TRBJ2-6 and V is TRBV20-1, with D unresolved. Germline CDR1 DFQATT, CDR2 SNEGSKA (reference sequence). With 3 bases removed from V and 0 bases from J, the gap between germline ends came to 9 bases. The CDR3 spans 15 residues. CDR3 nucleotides: TGCAGTGCTAGTCCAATACACTCTGGGGCCAACGTCCTGACTTTC. This gives the protein CSASPIHSGANVLTF.

This clonotype was observed a single time. The chain joins TRBV5-4 to TRBJ2-7; D is tentatively TRBD1 or TRBD2 (5 bases each). Germline loops: CDR1 SGHNT, CDR2 YYREEE (reference sequence). The length of the CDR3 is 13 residues. Trimming left V 6 bases short and J 5 bases short, with 15 bases between. The CDR3 nucleotides are TGTGCCAGCACTCAACTGGGGACCAACGAGCAGTACTTC. It encodes CASTQLGTNEQYF.

The V call is TRBV7-8, the J call TRBJ2-5; 14 nucleotides align to TRBD2. The DNA end is a closer match to TRBJ2-1, so the J assignment may be wrong. There are 16 residues in the CDR3. CDR1 and CDR2 from the germline V gene are SGHVS and FQNEAQ. CDR3 nucleotide sequence: TGTGCCAGCAGCTCAAGACTAGCGGGGGGGCCGTATGAGCAGTTCTTC. Translated: CASSSRLAGGPYEQFF.

This clonotype was counted at least ten times. The V and J genes are TRBV2 and TRBJ2-1; TRBD2 is a possible D gene (6 bases). With 6 bases removed from V and 3 bases from J, the gap between germline ends came to 9 bases. This CDR3 is built from 13 residues. CDR1 SNHLY and CDR2 FYNNEI come from the germline V gene. The CDR3 spells CASRVGGYNEQFF. The DNA for the CDR3 is TGTGCCAGCAGAGTCGGGGGCTACAATGAGCAGTTCTTC. Filled out from reference TRBV2 and TRBJ2-1, the complete variable domain reads EPEVTQTPSHQVTQMGQEVILRCVPISNHLYFYWYRQILGQKVEFLVSFYNNEISEKSEIFDDQFSVERPDGSNFTLKIRSTKLEDSAMYFCASRVGGYNEQFFGPGTRLTVL.

This clonotype was found many times. This rearrangement joins TRBV7-3 to TRBJ2-1; 7 nucleotides match TRBD1. J gave up 0 bases and V 5 bases, and 16 bases lay outside the gene matches. This CDR3 has 19 residues. Per germline, CDR1 SGHTA and CDR2 FQGTGA. The CDR3 spells CASSPSTGKLTSSYNEQFF. In nucleotides, the CDR3 is TGTGCCAGCAGCCCCTCGACAGGGAAGTTAACGAGCTCCTACAATGAGCAGTTCTTC.

This clonotype was detected only once. This likely comes from a read error, as the CDR3 has no conserved phenylalanine or tryptophan at its end. The chain carries TRBV30 and TRBJ1-6; D might be TRBD1 (5 bases). Trimming removed 1 base at V and 3 bases at J, with 7 bases between. Germline CDR1 GTSNPN, CDR2 SVGIG (reference sequence). There are 14 residues in the CDR3. The DNA for the CDR3 is TGTGCCTGGAGTGGGGGCAACTATAATTCACCCCTCCACTCT. Amino acids: CAWSGGNYNSPLHS.

The chain employs TRBV2 and TRBJ2-3; TRBD2 aligns across 9 bases. In germline, CDR1 is SNHLY, CDR2 FYNNEI. The CDR3 extends over 15 amino acids. Trimming cost V 3 bases and J 4 bases; bases outside gene matches: 5. CDR3 DNA sequence: TGTGCCAGCAGTGAGCAGCGGGGGGCCTCAGATACGCAGTATTTT. The encoded protein is CASSEQRGASDTQYF.

This clonotype was seen only once. J is TRBJ1-1 and V is TRBV2, with a tentative D call TRBD1 (6 bases). Trimming stripped 4 bases from V and 9 bases from J, with 12 bases between. This CDR3 spans 12 amino acids. CDR1 and CDR2 (germline): SNHLY, FYNNEI. Here the CDR3 reads CASSVGRGKAFF. The CDR3 region has the DNA TGTGCCAGCAGTGTGGGCAGGGGCAAAGCTTTCTTT.

This clonotype was counted between two and nine times. The chain joins TRBV19 to TRBJ1-5, with unresolved D. V lost 7 bases and J 0 bases, leaving 19 bases between the germline ends. The CDR3 loop spans 17 amino acids. Germline lookup yields CDR1 LNHDA and CDR2 SQIVND (reference sequence). The CDR3 sequence is CASTLQNTGNSNQPQHF. The CDR3 DNA sequence: TGTGCCAGTACTTTACAGAACACCGGGAATAGCAATCAGCCCCAGCATTTT.

This clonotype was recorded many times. This chain uses TRBV20-1 with TRBJ2-1; 9 positions match TRBD1. The germline CDR1 and CDR2 sequences are DFQATT and SNEGSKA (reference sequence). The CDR3 is 14 residues long. Trimming at V came to 5 bases and at J to 6 bases, leaving 8 bases not matched to a gene. The CDR3 sequence: CSAPTGTGTNEQFF. The CDR3 DNA reads TGCAGTGCTCCGACCGGGACAGGGACCAATGAGCAGTTCTTC.

This clonotype showed up just a few times. The chain couples TRBV7-9 to TRBJ1-6, with D tentatively TRBD1 (6 bases). CDR3 length equals 17 residues. The V and J ends lost 5 bases and 9 bases respectively, with 23 bases between them. Germline CDR1 SEHNR, CDR2 FQNEAQ (reference sequence). The CDR3 is CASSTHDRGGAASPLHF. CDR3 coding DNA: TGTGCCAGCAGCACGCATGATCGGGGGGGGGCCGCTTCACCCCTCCACTTT.

This clonotype has a count of ten or more. The chain recombines TRBV4-3 with TRBJ2-1, with D maybe TRBD1 (6 bases). The CDR3 extends over 17 amino acids. Germline CDR1 reads LGHNA; CDR2 reads YSLEER. With 1 base removed from V and 5 bases from J, the gap between germline ends came to 18 bases. For the CDR3, the DNA is TGCGCCAGCAGCCAAGGCACAGGGCACGATACGGACAATGAGCAGTTCTTC. Its translation is CASSQGTGHDTDNEQFF.